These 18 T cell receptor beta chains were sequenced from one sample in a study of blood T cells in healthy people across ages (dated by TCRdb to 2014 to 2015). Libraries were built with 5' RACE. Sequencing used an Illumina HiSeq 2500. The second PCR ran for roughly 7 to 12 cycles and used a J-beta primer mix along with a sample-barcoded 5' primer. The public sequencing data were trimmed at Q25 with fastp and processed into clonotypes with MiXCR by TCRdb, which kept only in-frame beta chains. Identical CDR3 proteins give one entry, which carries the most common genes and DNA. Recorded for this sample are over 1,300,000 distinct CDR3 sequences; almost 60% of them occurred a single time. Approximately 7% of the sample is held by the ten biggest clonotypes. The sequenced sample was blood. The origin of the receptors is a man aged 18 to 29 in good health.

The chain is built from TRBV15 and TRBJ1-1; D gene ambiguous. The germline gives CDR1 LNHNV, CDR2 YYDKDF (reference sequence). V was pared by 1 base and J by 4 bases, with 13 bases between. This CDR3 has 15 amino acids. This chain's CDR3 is CATSRGIEVSTEAFF. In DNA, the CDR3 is TGTGCCACCAGCAGAGGAATAGAAGTTTCCACTGAAGCTTTCTTT.

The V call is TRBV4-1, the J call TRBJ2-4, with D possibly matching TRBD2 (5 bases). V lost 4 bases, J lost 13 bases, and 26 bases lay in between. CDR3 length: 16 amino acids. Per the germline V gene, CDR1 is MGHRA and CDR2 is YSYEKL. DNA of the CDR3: TGCGCCAGCAGCCTCCCGACGGAGCGGAGAGGCAATGAGCAGTACTTC. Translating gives CASSLPTERRGNEQYF.

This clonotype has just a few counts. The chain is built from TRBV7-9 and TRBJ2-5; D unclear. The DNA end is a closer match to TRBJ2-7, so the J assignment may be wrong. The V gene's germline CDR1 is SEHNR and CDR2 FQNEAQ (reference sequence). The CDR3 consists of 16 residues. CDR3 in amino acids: CASSPTSFVDGNEQYF. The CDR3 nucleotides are TGTGCCAGCAGCCCGACCTCTTTTGTGGATGGAAACGAGCAGTACTTC.

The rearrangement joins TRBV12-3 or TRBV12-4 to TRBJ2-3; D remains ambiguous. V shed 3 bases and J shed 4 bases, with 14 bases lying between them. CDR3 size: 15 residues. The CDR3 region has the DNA TGTGCCAGCAGTTTGTTTGGGCGGAGTTCAGATACGCAGTATTTT. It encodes CASSLFGRSSDTQYF.

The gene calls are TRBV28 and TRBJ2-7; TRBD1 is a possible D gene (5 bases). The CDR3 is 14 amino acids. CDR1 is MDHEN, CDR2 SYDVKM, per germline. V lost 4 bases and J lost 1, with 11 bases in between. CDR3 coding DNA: TGTGCCAGCAGTTCCCTGACAGCGTCCTACGAGCAGTACTTC. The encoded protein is CASSSLTASYEQYF.

The CDR3: CASSLARPSGGGSDTQYF. The CDR3 nucleotides read TGTGCCAGCAGCTTAGCCCGGCCTAGCGGGGGCGGTTCAGATACGCAGTATTTT. The chain couples TRBV7-6 to TRBJ2-3, with TRBD2 identical over 10 bases. The CDR3 extends over 18 amino acids. The germline CDR1 and CDR2 sequences are SGHVS and FNYEAQ. V lost 0 bases to trimming and J lost 4 bases; unmatched junction nucleotides: 10.

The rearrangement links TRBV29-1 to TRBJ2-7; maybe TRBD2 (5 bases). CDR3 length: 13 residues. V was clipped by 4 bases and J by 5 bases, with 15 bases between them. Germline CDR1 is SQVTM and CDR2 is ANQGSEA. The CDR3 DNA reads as TGCAGCGTTGTAGGGCTAGCAAAGGACGAGCAGTACTTC. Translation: CSVVGLAKDEQYF.

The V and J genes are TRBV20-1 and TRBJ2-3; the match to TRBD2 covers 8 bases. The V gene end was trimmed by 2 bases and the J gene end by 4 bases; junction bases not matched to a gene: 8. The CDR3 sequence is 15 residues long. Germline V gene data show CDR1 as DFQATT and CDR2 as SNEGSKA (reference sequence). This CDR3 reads CSARLAGGQPDTQYF. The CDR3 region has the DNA TGCAGTGCTAGACTAGCGGGCGGGCAGCCAGATACGCAGTATTTT.

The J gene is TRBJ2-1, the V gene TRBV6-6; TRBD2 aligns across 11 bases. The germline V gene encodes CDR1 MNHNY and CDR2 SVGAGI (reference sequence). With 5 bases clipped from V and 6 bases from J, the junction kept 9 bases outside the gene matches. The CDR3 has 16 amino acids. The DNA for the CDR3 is TGTGCCAGCAGTATTGCCCCCGGGACTAGCGGCAATGAGCAGTTCTTC. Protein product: CASSIAPGTSGNEQFF.

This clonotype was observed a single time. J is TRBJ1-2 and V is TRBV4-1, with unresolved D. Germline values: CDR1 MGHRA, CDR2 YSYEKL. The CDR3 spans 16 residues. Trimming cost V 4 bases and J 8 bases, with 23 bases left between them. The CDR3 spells CASSPAESGHGNGYTF. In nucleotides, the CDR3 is TGCGCCAGCAGCCCAGCCGAGTCGGGTCACGGGAACGGCTACACCTTC.

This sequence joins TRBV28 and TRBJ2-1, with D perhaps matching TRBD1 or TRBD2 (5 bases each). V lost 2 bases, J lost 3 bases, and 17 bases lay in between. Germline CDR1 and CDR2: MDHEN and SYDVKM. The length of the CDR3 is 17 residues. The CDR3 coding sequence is TGTGCCAGCAGTTTACGCTCAGGGACGCTATACTACAATGAGCAGTTCTTC. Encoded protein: CASSLRSGTLYYNEQFF.

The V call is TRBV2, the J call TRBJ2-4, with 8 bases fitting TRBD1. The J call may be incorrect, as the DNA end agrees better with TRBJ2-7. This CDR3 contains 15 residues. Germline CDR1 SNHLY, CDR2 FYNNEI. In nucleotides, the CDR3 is TGTGCCAGCGTGTCGATGGGGACAGGTACCTACGAGCAGTACTTC. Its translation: CASVSMGTGTYEQYF.

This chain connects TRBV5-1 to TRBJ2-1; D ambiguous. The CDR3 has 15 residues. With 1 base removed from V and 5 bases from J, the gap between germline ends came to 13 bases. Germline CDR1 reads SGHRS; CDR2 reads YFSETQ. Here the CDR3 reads CASSLTPRTDNEQFF. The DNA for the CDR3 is TGCGCCAGCAGCTTGACGCCCAGGACGGACAATGAGCAGTTCTTC.

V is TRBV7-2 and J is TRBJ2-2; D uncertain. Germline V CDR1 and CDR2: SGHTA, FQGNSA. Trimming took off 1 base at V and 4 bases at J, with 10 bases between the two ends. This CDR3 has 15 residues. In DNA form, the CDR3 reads TGTGCCAGCAGCTTAGACCTACTCAGCACCGGGGAGCTGTTTTTT. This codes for CASSLDLLSTGELFF.

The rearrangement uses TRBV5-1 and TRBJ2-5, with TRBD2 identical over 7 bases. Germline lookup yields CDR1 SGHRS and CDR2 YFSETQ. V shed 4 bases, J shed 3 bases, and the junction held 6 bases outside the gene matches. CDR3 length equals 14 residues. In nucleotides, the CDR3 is TGCGCCAGCAGCCGTCTAGCGGATAAAGAGACCCAGTACTTC. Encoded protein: CASSRLADKETQYF.

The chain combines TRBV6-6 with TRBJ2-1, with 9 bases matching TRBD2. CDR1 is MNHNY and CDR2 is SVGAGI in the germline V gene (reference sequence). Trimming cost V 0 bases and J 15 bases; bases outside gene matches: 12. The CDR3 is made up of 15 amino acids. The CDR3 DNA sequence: TGTGCCAGCAGTTACTCGCCTCAGGGTAGCGGGAGCTGGTTCTTC. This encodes CASSYSPQGSGSWFF.

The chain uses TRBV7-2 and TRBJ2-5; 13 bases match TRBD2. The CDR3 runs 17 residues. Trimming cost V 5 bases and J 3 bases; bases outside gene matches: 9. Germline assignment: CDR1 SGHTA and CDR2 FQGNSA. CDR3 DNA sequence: TGTGCCAGCAGCCCTTACTTAGGACTAGCGGGGGAAGAGACCCAGTACTTC. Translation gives CASSPYLGLAGEETQYF. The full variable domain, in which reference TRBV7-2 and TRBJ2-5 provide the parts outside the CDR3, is GAGVSQSPSNKVTEKGKDVELRCDPISGHTALYWYRQSLGQGLEFLIYFQGNSAPDKSGLPSDRFSAERTGGSVSTLTIQRTQQEDSAVYLCASSPYLGLAGEETQYFGPGTRLLVL.

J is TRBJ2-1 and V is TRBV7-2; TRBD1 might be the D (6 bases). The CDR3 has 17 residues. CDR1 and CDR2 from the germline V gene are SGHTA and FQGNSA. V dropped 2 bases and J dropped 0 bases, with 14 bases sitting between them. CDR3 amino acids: CASSLIRQASSYNEQFF. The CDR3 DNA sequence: TGTGCCAGCAGCTTAATCCGACAGGCGAGCTCCTACAATGAGCAGTTCTTC. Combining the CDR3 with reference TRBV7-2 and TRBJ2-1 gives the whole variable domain GAGVSQSPSNKVTEKGKDVELRCDPISGHTALYWYRQSLGQGLEFLIYFQGNSAPDKSGLPSDRFSAERTGGSVSTLTIQRTQQEDSAVYLCASSLIRQASSYNEQFFGPGTRLTVL.